This T cell receptor (beta chain) came from a study of response to subunit inactivated influenza vaccine. As concerns this clonotype: Its antigen is undetermined.

Overall study results and limits: After each seasonal influenza vaccination, few new T cells are recruited, the authors suggested.

MiXCR, applied by TCRdb to the RT-PCR reads, yields one record per CDR3 protein. The data show hundreds of thousands of distinct CDR3 sequences, 12% to 15% seen once. The trim removed 4 bases at V and 0 bases at J, leaving 19 bases unmatched. Germline assignment: CDR1 SGHAT and CDR2 FQNNGV. This CDR3 is built from 21 residues. The chain carries TRBV11-2 and TRBJ2-3; 10 positions agree with TRBD2. This clonotype was obtained from a man between 50 and 59 years old who received an inactivated influenza vaccine. Sequencing used PBMCs from blood, obtained around 14 days before vaccination. The CDR3 here is CASSSQPVSLSGRVSTDTQYF. CDR3 in DNA: TGTGCCAGCAGCTCCCAACCGGTCTCCCTAAGCGGGAGGGTTAGCACAGATACGCAGTATTTT.